This section outlines one T cell receptor beta chain sequence together with its context. CDR1 is SEHNR and CDR2 is FQNEAQ in the germline V gene (reference sequence). Trimming removed 5 bases at V and 0 bases at J, with 14 bases between. The CDR3 has 16 residues. TCRdb fed the RT-PCR reads into MiXCR, producing one record per CDR3 protein. The sample shows 700,000 to 800,000 distinct CDR3 sequences, about 18% of them seen only once. The record originates from a study of response to subunit inactivated influenza vaccine. This specimen consisted of PBMCs from blood, obtained around 5 days after vaccination. The TCR originated in a middle-aged man who received an inactivated influenza vaccine. This chain joins TRBV7-9 and TRBJ2-4; possible D gene TRBD2, 5 bases. CDR3 in amino acids: CASSDYGPLAKNIQYF. CDR3 DNA: TGTGCCAGCAGCGACTACGGTCCACTAGCCAAAAACATTCAGTACTTC.